The next 8 T cell receptor beta chains were all read from a single sample in a study of blood T cells in healthy people across ages. The second PCR ran about 6 to 11 cycles with a sample-barcoded 5' primer and J-beta primers. MiXCR, applied by TCRdb to the 5' RACE reads, yields one record per CDR3 protein. Altogether roughly 800,000 distinct CDR3 sequences are present, roughly 50% being singletons, with the ten largest covering about 20%. Input material: blood. These receptors came from a man younger than 40 in good health.

The genes are TRBV19 and TRBJ2-6; D unclear. Trimming cost V 10 bases and J 1 base, with 11 bases left between them. Germline V gene data show CDR1 as LNHDA and CDR2 as SQIVND (reference sequence). The CDR3 totals 14 residues. The CDR3 DNA follows: TGTGCCACTCAACAGTCGTCTGGGGCCAACGTCCTGACTTTC. Translated: CATQQSSGANVLTF.

This chain connects TRBV15 to TRBJ1-1, with D possibly matching TRBD1 (6 bases). This CDR3 region has 15 residues. Per the germline V gene, CDR1 is LNHNV and CDR2 is YYDKDF (reference sequence). V lost 1 base to trimming and J lost 0 bases, with 9 bases between them. The CDR3 sequence: CATSRADSLNTEAFF. The DNA for the CDR3 is TGTGCCACCAGCAGAGCGGACAGTTTGAACACTGAAGCTTTCTTT. The variable domain in full, completed from reference TRBV15 and TRBJ1-1, reads DAMVIQNPRYQVTQFGKPVTLSCSQTLNHNVMYWYQQKSSQAPKLLFHYYDKDFNNEADTPDNFQSRRPNTSFCFLDIRSPGLGDTAMYLCATSRADSLNTEAFFGQGTRLTVV.

The chain joins TRBV19 to TRBJ1-2; D might be TRBD1 (5 bases). In germline, CDR1 is LNHDA, CDR2 SQIVND (reference sequence). Trimming pared 3 bases from V and 5 bases from J, leaving 13 bases between. The CDR3 contains 14 residues. This CDR3 is CASSIRGERYGYTF. CDR3 coding DNA: TGTGCCAGTAGTATCCGGGGGGAGCGGTATGGCTACACCTTC. The whole variable domain, remainder taken from reference TRBV19 and TRBJ1-2, is DGGITQSPKYLFRKEGQNVTLSCEQNLNHDAMYWYRQDPGQGLRLIYYSQIVNDFQKGDIAEGYSVSREKKESFPLTVTSAQKNPTAFYLCASSIRGERYGYTFGSGTRLTVV.

The genes are TRBV7-3 and TRBJ2-1; D unclear. The CDR3 extends over 13 amino acids. The V end lost 5 bases, the J end lost 8 bases, and 13 bases lay between the germline ends. The germline CDR1 and CDR2 sequences are SGHTA and FQGTGA. CDR3 nucleotides: TGTGCCAGCAGCCCGCGACCCGGGTATGAGCAGTTCTTC. The encoded protein is CASSPRPGYEQFF.

This rearrangement joins TRBV2 to TRBJ1-2; no firm D call. The V and J ends lost 3 bases and 2 bases respectively, with 7 bases between them. Germline loops: CDR1 SNHLY, CDR2 FYNNEI. The CDR3 length is 13 residues. The chain's CDR3 is CASSDKGNYGYTF. In nucleotides, the CDR3 is TGTGCCAGCAGTGATAAGGGAAACTATGGCTACACCTTC.

This clonotype was counted only a few times. The chain uses TRBV5-1 and TRBJ2-1; D not resolved. The CDR3 extends over 16 amino acids. V lost 0 bases, J lost 6 bases, and 16 bases lay in between. Per the germline V gene, CDR1 is SGHRS and CDR2 is YFSETQ. CDR3 sequence (DNA): TGCGCCAGCAGCTTGGCCGCTACGGTCGCGACCAATGAGCAGTTCTTC. This encodes CASSLAATVATNEQFF.

The V gene is TRBV6-5, the J gene TRBJ2-1, with 11 bases that match TRBD2. The CDR3 extends over 14 amino acids. V lost 4 bases and J lost 6; bases outside the gene matches: 2. The germline CDR1 and CDR2 sequences are MNHEY and SVGAGI. CDR3 amino acids: CASSFGTSGNEQFF. CDR3 nucleotide sequence: TGTGCCAGCAGTTTCGGGACTAGCGGCAATGAGCAGTTCTTC.

This clonotype is a singleton in its sample. This chain joins TRBV20-1 and TRBJ2-3; 13 positions agree with TRBD2. V was clipped by 1 base and J by 7 bases; unmatched bases: 8. Germline V gene data show CDR1 as DFQATT and CDR2 as SNEGSKA (reference sequence). The CDR3 spans 16 residues. CDR3 coding DNA: TGCAGTGCTAGAGTCACTAGCGGGGGGGTTTCAAATACGCAGTATTTT. Protein product: CSARVTSGGVSNTQYF.